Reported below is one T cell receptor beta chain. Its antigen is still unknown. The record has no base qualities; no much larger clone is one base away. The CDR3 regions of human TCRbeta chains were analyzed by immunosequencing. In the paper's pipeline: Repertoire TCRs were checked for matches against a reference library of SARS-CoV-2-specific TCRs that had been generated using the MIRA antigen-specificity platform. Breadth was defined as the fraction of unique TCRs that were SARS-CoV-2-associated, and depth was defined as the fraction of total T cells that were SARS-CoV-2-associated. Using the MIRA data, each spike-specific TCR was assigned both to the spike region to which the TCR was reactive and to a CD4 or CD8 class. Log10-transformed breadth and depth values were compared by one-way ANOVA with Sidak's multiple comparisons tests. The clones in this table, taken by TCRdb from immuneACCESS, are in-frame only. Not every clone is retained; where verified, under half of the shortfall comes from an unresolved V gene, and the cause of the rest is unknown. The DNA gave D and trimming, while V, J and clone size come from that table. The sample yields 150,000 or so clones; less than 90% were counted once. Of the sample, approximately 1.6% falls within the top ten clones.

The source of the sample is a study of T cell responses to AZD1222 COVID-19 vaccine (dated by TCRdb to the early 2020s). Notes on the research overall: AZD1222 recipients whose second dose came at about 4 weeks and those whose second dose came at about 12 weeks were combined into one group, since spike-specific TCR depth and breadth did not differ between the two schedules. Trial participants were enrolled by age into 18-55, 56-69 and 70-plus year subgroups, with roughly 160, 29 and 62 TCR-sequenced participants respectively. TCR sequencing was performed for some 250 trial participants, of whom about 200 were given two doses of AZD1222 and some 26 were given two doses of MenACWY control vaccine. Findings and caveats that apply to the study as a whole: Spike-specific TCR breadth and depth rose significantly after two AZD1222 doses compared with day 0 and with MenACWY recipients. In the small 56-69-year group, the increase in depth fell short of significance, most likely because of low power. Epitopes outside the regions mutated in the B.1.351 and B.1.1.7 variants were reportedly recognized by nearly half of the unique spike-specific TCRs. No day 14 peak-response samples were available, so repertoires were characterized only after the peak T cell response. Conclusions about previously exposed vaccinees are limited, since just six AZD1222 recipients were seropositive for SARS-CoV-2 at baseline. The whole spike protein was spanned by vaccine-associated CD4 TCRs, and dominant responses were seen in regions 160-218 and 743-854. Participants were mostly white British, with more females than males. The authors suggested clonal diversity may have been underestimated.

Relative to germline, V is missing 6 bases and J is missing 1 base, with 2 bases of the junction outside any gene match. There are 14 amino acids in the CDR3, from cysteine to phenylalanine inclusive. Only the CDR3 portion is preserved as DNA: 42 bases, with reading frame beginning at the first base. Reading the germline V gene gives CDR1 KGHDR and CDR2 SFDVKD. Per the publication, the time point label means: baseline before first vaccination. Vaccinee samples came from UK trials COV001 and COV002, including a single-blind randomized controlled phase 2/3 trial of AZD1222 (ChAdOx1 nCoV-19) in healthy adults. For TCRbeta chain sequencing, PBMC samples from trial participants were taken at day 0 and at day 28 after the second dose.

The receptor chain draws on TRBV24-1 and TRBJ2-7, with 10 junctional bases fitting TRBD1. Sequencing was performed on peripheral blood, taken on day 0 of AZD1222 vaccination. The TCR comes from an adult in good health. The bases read TGTGCCACCAGTCAGGGACAGGGGTCCTACGAGCAGTACTTC. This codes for CATSQGQGSYEQYF.